The rows below give T cell receptor beta chains drawn from one sample of a study of CD8 T cells in Susac syndrome. From the immunoSEQ multiplex PCR reads, TCRdb called clonotypes with MiXCR, one entry per CDR3 protein. The table shows approximately 65,000 distinct CDR3 sequences, with 85% to 95% occurring only once. The sample consisted of CD8+ T cells from PBMCs. The receptors originated from a human donor in good health. CDR3s include the opening cysteine and the closing phenylalanine or tryptophan. The D gene is left open where the match is weak. The listing skips clone size in some rows; elsewhere it reads once, few, many or a size class.

TRBJ2-1 | NA | TRBV28 | NA | CASSSSPGDNEQFF | TGTGCCAGCAGTTCCTCGCCAGGAGACAATGAGCAGTTCTTC
TRBJ2-1 | NA | TRBV27 | TRBD2 | CASSLSGGWTLEQFF | TGTGCCAGCAGTCTGAGCGGGGGCTGGACGCTTGAGCAGTTCTTC
TRBJ1-2 | NA | TRBV20-1 | NA | CSAGQDYGYTF | TGCAGTGCTGGACAAGACTATGGCTACACCTTC
TRBJ2-1 | NA | TRBV4-1 | NA | CASSGTVKYNEQFF | TGCGCCAGCAGCGGGACGGTAAAATACAATGAGCAGTTCTTC
TRBJ1-5 | NA | TRBV6-6 | TRBD1 | CASGDRGRGAQHF | TGTGCCAGCGGCGACAGGGGGCGCGGAGCCCAGCATTTT
TRBJ2-7 | NA | TRBV29-1 | NA | CSVVGSSDLGYEQYF | TGCAGCGTTGTGGGGAGCTCAGACCTGGGTTACGAGCAGTACTTC
TRBJ2-2 | NA | TRBV9 | NA | CASSGQQDKGELFF | TGTGCCAGCAGCGGGCAGCAAGATAAGGGGGAGCTGTTTTTT
TRBJ2-7 | NA | TRBV11-2 | NA | CASSLALTGATEQYF | TGTGCCAGCAGCTTAGCCTTAACGGGAGCGACCGAGCAGTACTTC
TRBJ2-2 | NA | TRBV4-1 | NA | CASSQDMNTGELFF | TGCGCCAGCAGCCAAGATATGAACACCGGGGAGCTGTTTTTT
TRBJ1-5 | NA | TRBV4-1 | NA | CASSQDPGRWAQPQHF | TGCGCCAGCAGCCAAGATCCGGGGCGCTGGGCTCAGCCCCAGCATTTT
TRBJ2-7 | once | TRBV6-5 | TRBD2 | CASSYSGGGSYEQYF | TGTGCCAGCAGTTACTCGGGGGGGGGCTCCTACGAGCAGTACTTC
TRBJ1-1 | NA | TRBV13 | NA | CASTIEGGYTEAFF | TGTGCCAGCACCATTGAGGGGGGTTACACTGAAGCTTTCTTT
TRBJ2-1 | NA | TRBV10-1 | TRBD2 | CASSETSEYNEQFF | TGCGCCAGCAGTGAGACTAGCGAATACAATGAGCAGTTCTTC
TRBJ2-5 | NA | TRBV11-2 | TRBD1 | CASSLRQGLETQYF | TGTGCCAGCAGCTTAAGACAGGGGTTAGAGACCCAGTACTTC
TRBJ1-1 | NA | TRBV7-9 | NA | CASSSHRARGNTEAFF | TGTGCCAGCAGCTCTCACAGGGCCAGAGGGAACACTGAAGCTTTCTTT
TRBJ2-7 | NA | TRBV7-9 | NA | CASSERGGSRSHEQYF | TGTGCCAGCAGCGAACGTGGTGGGTCTAGGTCCCACGAGCAGTACTTC
TRBJ2-1 | NA | TRBV20-1 | TRBD2 | CSARGWGTSGGHNEQFF | TGCAGTGCTAGGGGTTGGGGGACTAGCGGGGGGCACAATGAGCAGTTCTTC
TRBJ2-7 | NA | TRBV29-1 | NA | CSVPTKNSYEQYF | TGCAGCGTGCCGACGAAAAACTCCTACGAGCAGTACTTC
TRBJ2-1 | NA | TRBV29-1 | NA | CSMGDFLNEQFF | TGCAGCATGGGGGACTTTTTAAATGAGCAGTTCTTC
TRBJ1-1 | NA | TRBV5-1 | NA | CASSPTGSGAFF | TGCGCCAGCAGCCCAACAGGGTCGGGAGCTTTCTTT
TRBJ1-6 | NA | TRBV13 | NA | CASSDGPNSPLHF | TGTGCCAGCAGCGACGGACCTAATTCACCCCTCCACTTT
TRBJ2-7 | NA | TRBV7-9 | NA | CASSLVGGVIYEQYF | TGTGCCAGCAGCTTGGTTGGGGGAGTCATCTACGAGCAGTACTTC
TRBJ2-1 | NA | TRBV4-1 | NA | CASSQEGDTAYNEQFF | TGCGCCAGCAGCCAAGAAGGGGACACTGCCTACAATGAGCAGTTCTTC
TRBJ1-1 | NA | TRBV4-2 | TRBD1 | CASSQDQGWDRVNTEAFF | TGTGCCAGCAGCCAAGATCAGGGGTGGGACAGGGTGAACACTGAAGCTTTCTTT
TRBJ2-1 | NA | TRBV6-2/TRBV6-3 | TRBD2 | CASSYSTLAGGNEQFF | TGTGCCAGCAGTTACTCGACACTAGCGGGGGGCAATGAGCAGTTCTTC
TRBJ1-2 | NA | TRBV20-1 | TRBD1 | CSARERWDSYGYTF | TGCAGTGCTAGAGAGAGATGGGACAGCTATGGCTACACCTTC
TRBJ2-7 | NA | TRBV6-5 | NA | CASSYDGYEQYF | TGTGCCAGCAGTTACGACGGATACGAGCAGTACTTC
TRBJ2-7 | NA | TRBV7-2 | NA | CASSYGLRYEQYF | TGTGCCAGCAGCTACGGACTGCGGTACGAGCAGTACTTC